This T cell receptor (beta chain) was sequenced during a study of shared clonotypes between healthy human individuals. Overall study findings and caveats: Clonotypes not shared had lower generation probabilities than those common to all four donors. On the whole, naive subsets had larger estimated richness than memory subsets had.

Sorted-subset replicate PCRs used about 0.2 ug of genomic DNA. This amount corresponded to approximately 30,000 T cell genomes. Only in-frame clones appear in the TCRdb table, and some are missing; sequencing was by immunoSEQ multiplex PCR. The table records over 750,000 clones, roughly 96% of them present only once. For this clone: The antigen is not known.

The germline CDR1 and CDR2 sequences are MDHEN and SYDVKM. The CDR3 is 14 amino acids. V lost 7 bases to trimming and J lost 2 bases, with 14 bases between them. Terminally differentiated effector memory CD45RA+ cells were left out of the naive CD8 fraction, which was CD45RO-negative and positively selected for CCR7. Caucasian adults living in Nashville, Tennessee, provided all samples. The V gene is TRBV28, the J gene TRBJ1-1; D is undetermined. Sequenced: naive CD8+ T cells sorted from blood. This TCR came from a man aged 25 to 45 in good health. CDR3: CASTRGGLNTEAFF. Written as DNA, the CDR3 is TGTGCCAGCACGCGTGGAGGGCTAAACACTGAAGCTTTCTTT.